This T cell receptor (beta chain) was obtained from a study of T cells in Graves' hyperthyroidism and ophthalmopathy. TCR beta CDR3 regions were amplified from RNA transcripts. Carried out on the TCR CDR3, a first-round RT-PCR used the HTBI primer set. TCRdb re-derived calls from the multiplex PCR reads in MiXCR, one entry per CDR3 protein. The table lists about 520,000 distinct CDR3 sequences, more than 20% of them singletons, with about 26% in the top ten. This clonotype was counted ten times or more. The CDR3 covers 11 residues. In germline, CDR1 is SQVTM, CDR2 ANQGSEA. Deletions cut 6 bases from V and 10 bases from J, with 15 bases between.

This TCR derives from a young man with Graves' hyperthyroidism. The specimen sequenced was blood. This chain joins TRBV29-1 and TRBJ1-1; no clear D. The CDR3 bases are TGCAGCGTACGTGTGGGCCCGGGAGCTTTCTTT. Translated: CSVRVGPGAFF. The full variable domain, rest sourced from reference TRBV29-1 and TRBJ1-1, is SAVISQKPSRDICQRGTSLTIQCQVDSQVTMMFWYRQQPGQSLTLIATANQGSEATYESGFVIDKFPISRPNLTFSTLTVSNMSPEDSSIYLCSVRVGPGAFFGQGTRLTVV.